Listed below are T cell receptor beta chains from one sample, sequenced in a study of STAT5B mutations in CD4+ large granular lymphocyte leukemia. Repertoires were generated with immunoSEQ multiplex PCR, while TCRdb's copy carries only in-frame clones and drops some. The sample carries 25,000 to 30,000 clones, over 70% recorded once. Sequenced sample: CD4+ T cells from blood buffy coats. Receptors originate from a human donor in good health. Each CDR3 is given with its conserved first and last residue. The D gene is left open where the match is weak. Size is stated for part of the rows, as once, few or many counts, or as a class when the clone is expanded.

V gene	clone size	J gene	D gene	CDR3 DNA	CDR3 protein
TRBV7-2	few	TRBJ1-1	-	TGTGCCGGAGGCAGGAGCATGAACACTGAAGCTTTCTTT	CAGGRSMNTEAFF
TRBV7-2	-	TRBJ2-2	-	TGTGCCAGCAGCCCCCGACCAGATGGGGAGCTGTTTTTT	CASSPRPDGELFF
TRBV29-1	-	TRBJ2-5	TRBD1	TGCAGCGTTAACAGGGGTGAGACCCAGTACTTC	CSVNRGETQYF
TRBV6-5	-	TRBJ2-2	-	TGTGCCAGCAGACCCTGGGTTTCGAACACCGGGGAGCTGTTTTTT	CASRPWVSNTGELFF
TRBV9	-	TRBJ2-1	TRBD2	TGTGCCAGCAGCGTAGCTGGAGGGACTAGCATCTATGAGCAGTTCTTC	CASSVAGGTSIYEQFF
TRBV19	-	TRBJ2-1	TRBD2	TGTGCCAGTAGTGCCGGGACTAGCGGGAGAACTGAGCAGTTCTTC	CASSAGTSGRTEQFF
TRBV28	-	TRBJ1-1	-	TGTGCCAGCAGTTTCGAGGAGAACACTGAAGCTTTCTTT	CASSFEENTEAFF
TRBV29-1	-	TRBJ2-7	TRBD2	TGCAGCGGAGGACTAGCGGGAGGTTACGAGCAGTACTTC	CSGGLAGGYEQYF
TRBV28	-	TRBJ2-1	TRBD2	TGTGCCAGCAGTCCTACTAGCGGGAGTATGCTTGAGCAGTTCTTC	CASSPTSGSMLEQFF
TRBV5-1	-	TRBJ2-1	TRBD1	TGCGCCAGCAGCTTGGGACAGGGGACGGATGAGCAGTTCTTC	CASSLGQGTDEQFF
TRBV5-1	-	TRBJ2-2	TRBD2	TGCGCCAGCAGCCGCACTAGCGGGGGCACCGGGGAGCTGTTTTTT	CASSRTSGGTGELFF
TRBV7-8	-	TRBJ1-4	-	TGTGCCAGCAGCCCGCGCCAGGGTAATGAAAAACTGTTTTTT	CASSPRQGNEKLFF
TRBV27	-	TRBJ1-5	-	TGTGCCAGCAGTCAATTGACAGACAATCAGCCCCAGCATTTT	CASSQLTDNQPQHF
TRBV2	-	TRBJ2-2	-	TGTGCCAGCAGTGAATTCTTACCGGCGATGTTTTTT	CASSEFLPAMFF
TRBV2	-	TRBJ1-1	-	TGTGCCAGCAGCACGAATGGGGGAGTCACTGAAGCTTTCTTT	CASSTNGGVTEAFF
TRBV5-1	-	TRBJ1-2	TRBD1	TGCGCCAGCAGCCTGGGACAGGGATACTATGGCTACACCTTC	CASSLGQGYYGYTF
TRBV19	-	TRBJ2-2	-	TGTGCCAGTACCCCAACGGGCGGCACCGGGGAGCTGTTTTTT	CASTPTGGTGELFF
TRBV2	-	TRBJ2-2	-	TGTGCCAGCAGTGACCCGGTCGGGGAGCTGTTTTTT	CASSDPVGELFF
TRBV5-1	-	TRBJ2-5	-	TGCGCCAGCAGCCCGGACGCGTTAGGTGAGACCCAGTACTTC	CASSPDALGETQYF
TRBV28	-	TRBJ2-3	TRBD2	TGTGCCAGCACTACGGCAAGTCTAGCGGGGGTCACAGATACGCAGTATTTT	CASTTASLAGVTDTQYF
TRBV27	-	TRBJ2-1	-	TGTGCCAGCGGGAGGCTGAGTTCTCCCTGGGAGCAGTTCTTC	CASGRLSSPWEQFF
TRBV10-3	-	TRBJ2-2	-	TGTGCCATCAGCTCGGGACGGACGGACACCGGGGAGCTGTTTTTT	CAISSGRTDTGELFF
TRBV15	-	TRBJ1-5	-	TGTGCCACCAGCAGAGGCCTTCTGGGGAATAGCAATCAGCCCCAGCATTTT	CATSRGLLGNSNQPQHF
TRBV29-1	few	TRBJ1-2	-	TGCAGCGTTGAGGCCTCTTTTAGCTCTGGCTACACCTTC	CSVEASFSSGYTF
TRBV4-2	-	TRBJ2-3	-	TGTGCCAGCAGCCAAGAAAGGACAGATACGCAGTATTTT	CASSQERTDTQYF
TRBV7-9	-	TRBJ1-3	TRBD1	TGTGCCAGCAGCCTACAGGGGCCCGGAAACACCATATATTTT	CASSLQGPGNTIYF
TRBV5-1	-	TRBJ2-7	-	TGCGCCAGCAGCTGGGACAGCGGACTAGTCGAGCAGTACTTC	CASSWDSGLVEQYF
TRBV4-1	few	TRBJ1-4	-	TGCGCCAGCAGCCAAGGGAGGCCCACTGAAAAACTGTTTTTT	CASSQGRPTEKLFF
TRBV18	-	TRBJ2-7	TRBD1	TGTGCCAGCTCGATGGGGGCACAGGGGGCTTACGAGCAGTACTTC	CASSMGAQGAYEQYF
TRBV7-2	-	TRBJ2-5	-	TGTGCCAGCAGCTTAGGGGCAGTTCAAGAGACCCAGTACTTC	CASSLGAVQETQYF
TRBV6-1	-	TRBJ1-1	-	TGTGCCAGCAGTGAAAGAGGTGAAGCTTTCTTT	CASSERGEAFF
TRBV7-2	-	TRBJ2-3	TRBD2	TGTGCCAGCAGACCAGCGGGGGTGAATACGCAGTATTTT	CASRPAGVNTQYF
TRBV11-2	-	TRBJ1-1	-	TGTGCCAGCAGCCGGAGCACTGAAGCTTTCTTT	CASSRSTEAFF
TRBV28	-	TRBJ1-6	-	TGTGCCAGCAGTGCCCAGACCGGGGCCGAATTCGAACCCTATAATTCACCCCTCCACTTT	CASSAQTGAEFEPYNSPLHF
TRBV9	-	TRBJ1-4	-	TGTGCCAGCAGCGTGGACGGCTCAACTAATGAAAAACTGTTTTTT	CASSVDGSTNEKLFF
TRBV19	-	TRBJ1-1	-	TGTGCCACCTCCGTCGGTTTGGACACTGAAGCTTTCTTT	CATSVGLDTEAFF
TRBV5-1	-	TRBJ2-6	-	TGCGCCAGCAGCTTAGGGGCTGGGGCCAACGTCCTGACTTTC	CASSLGAGANVLTF
TRBV5-6	-	TRBJ2-2	-	TGTGCCAGCAGCTTGGTTGGTACCCTGGAGACCGGGGAGCTGTTTTTT	CASSLVGTLETGELFF
TRBV14	-	TRBJ2-1	TRBD2	TGTGCCAGCACGGCGGGGGTTAGCGATCTCGATGAGCAGTTCTTC	CASTAGVSDLDEQFF
TRBV14	few	TRBJ1-2	-	TGTGCCAGCAGCCAAGATATCGGGGGCCCCTATGGCTACACCTTC	CASSQDIGGPYGYTF
TRBV7-2	-	TRBJ2-4	-	TGTGCCAGCAGCTCCGGGACGCGCCACCTATTTCAGTACTTC	CASSSGTRHLFQYF
TRBV7-9	-	TRBJ2-3	-	TGTGCCAGCAACTCGCTAGCTGGGGCAGATACGCAGTATTTT	CASNSLAGADTQYF
TRBV28	once	TRBJ1-1	-	TGTGCCAGCAGTTTAGAGGTACAGGGCCGCACTGAAGCTTTCTTT	CASSLEVQGRTEAFF
TRBV5-6	-	TRBJ2-1	-	TGTGCCAGCAGCCCACTAAGGCAGAATGAGCAGTTCTTC	CASSPLRQNEQFF
TRBV28	-	TRBJ2-7	-	TGTGCCAGCGGCCGCGGGGCTAGCGAAGCCTACGAGCAGTACTTC	CASGRGASEAYEQYF
TRBV6-5	few	TRBJ2-7	-	TGTGCCAGCAGTCTCTCCGACTCTCTCTACGAGCAGTACTTC	CASSLSDSLYEQYF
TRBV25-1	-	TRBJ1-4	-	TGTGCCAGCAGTGAAATATCAACTAATGAAAAACTGTTTTTT	CASSEISTNEKLFF
TRBV28	-	TRBJ2-5	TRBD1	TGTGCCAGCAGTCTAGGGGGCAGGGAGACCCAGTACTTC	CASSLGGRETQYF
TRBV4-1	-	TRBJ2-7	-	TGCGCCAGCAGCAGGGGAAGGCCGGACGAGCAGTACTTC	CASSRGRPDEQYF
TRBV30	few	TRBJ1-4	TRBD1	TGTGCCTGGAGTGTACAGGGGGCTAATGAAAAACTGTTTTTT	CAWSVQGANEKLFF
TRBV6-5	few	TRBJ1-1	-	TGTGCCAGCAGTTACTCGGGCTCTGAAGCTTTCTTT	CASSYSGSEAFF